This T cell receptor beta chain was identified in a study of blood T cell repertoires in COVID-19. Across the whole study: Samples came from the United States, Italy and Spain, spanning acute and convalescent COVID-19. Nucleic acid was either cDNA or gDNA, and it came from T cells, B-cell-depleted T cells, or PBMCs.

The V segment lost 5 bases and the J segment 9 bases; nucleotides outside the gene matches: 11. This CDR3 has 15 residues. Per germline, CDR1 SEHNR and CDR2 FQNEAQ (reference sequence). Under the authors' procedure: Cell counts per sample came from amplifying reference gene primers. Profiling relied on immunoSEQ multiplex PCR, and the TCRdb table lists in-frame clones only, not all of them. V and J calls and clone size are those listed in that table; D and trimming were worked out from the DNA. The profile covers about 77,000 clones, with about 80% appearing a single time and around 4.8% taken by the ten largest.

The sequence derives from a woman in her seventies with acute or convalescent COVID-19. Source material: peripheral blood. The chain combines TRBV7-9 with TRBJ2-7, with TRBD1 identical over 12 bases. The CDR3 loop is CASSTSGTGGKGQYF. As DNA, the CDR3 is TGTGCCAGCAGCACCTCCGGGACAGGGGGCAAGGGGCAGTACTTC.